The present T cell receptor (beta chain) was sequenced within a study of T cell repertoires in cytomegalovirus infection. Study details: HLA-B-restricted CMV epitopes that are well studied were used alongside recently identified HLA-C-restricted ones.

On this clonotype itself: Its specificity is not known.

Germline V lookup: CDR1 MGHRA, CDR2 YSYEKL. CDR3 length: 15 amino acids. Trimming shortened V by 3 bases and J by 9 bases, and 17 bases separated the two germline ends. Via MiXCR, TCRdb re-called the reads, giving one row per CDR3 protein. The sample has 380,000 or so distinct CDR3 sequences; roughly 34% are singletons. This specimen consisted of cultured PBMCs, obtained from culture after CMV antigen stimulation. The clonotype comes from a human donor in good health (CMV status not recorded). Some clones in this sample may be carry-over from other donors' samples. The genes are TRBV4-1 and TRBJ2-2, with D maybe TRBD1 (5 bases). CDR3 coding DNA: TGCGCCAGCAGCCACACGACAGACCCTCACCGGGAGCTGTTTTTT. It is translated as CASSHTTDPHRELFF.